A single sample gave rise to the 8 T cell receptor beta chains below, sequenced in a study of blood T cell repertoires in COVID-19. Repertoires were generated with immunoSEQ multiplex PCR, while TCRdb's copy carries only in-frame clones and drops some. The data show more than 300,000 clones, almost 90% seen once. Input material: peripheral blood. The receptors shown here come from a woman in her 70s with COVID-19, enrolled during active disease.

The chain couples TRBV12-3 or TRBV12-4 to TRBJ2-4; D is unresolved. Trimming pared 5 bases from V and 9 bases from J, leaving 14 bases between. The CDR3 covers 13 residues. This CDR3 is CASSGPQSSIQYF. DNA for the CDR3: TGTGCCAGCAGTGGTCCCCAGTCAAGCATTCAGTACTTC.

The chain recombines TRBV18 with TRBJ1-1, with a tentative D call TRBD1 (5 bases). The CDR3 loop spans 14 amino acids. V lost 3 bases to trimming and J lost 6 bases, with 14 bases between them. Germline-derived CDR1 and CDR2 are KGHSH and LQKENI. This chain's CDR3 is CASSPTRTISEAFF. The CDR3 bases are TGTGCCAGCTCACCTACCCGGACAATCTCTGAAGCTTTCTTT.

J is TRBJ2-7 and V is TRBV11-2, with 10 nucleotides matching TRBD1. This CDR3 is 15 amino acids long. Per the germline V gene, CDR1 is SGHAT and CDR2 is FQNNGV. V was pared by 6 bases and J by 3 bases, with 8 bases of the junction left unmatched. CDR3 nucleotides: TGTGCCAGCAGGCGAGCGACAGGGGGCAACTACGAGCAGTACTTC. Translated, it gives CASRRATGGNYEQYF.

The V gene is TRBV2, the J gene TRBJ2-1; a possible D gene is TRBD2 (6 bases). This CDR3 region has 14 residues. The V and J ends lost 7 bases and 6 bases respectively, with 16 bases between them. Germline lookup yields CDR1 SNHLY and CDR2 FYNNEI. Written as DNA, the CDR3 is TGTGCCAGCACGGGACTTTTTCCCGCCAATGAGCAGTTCTTC. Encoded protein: CASTGLFPANEQFF.

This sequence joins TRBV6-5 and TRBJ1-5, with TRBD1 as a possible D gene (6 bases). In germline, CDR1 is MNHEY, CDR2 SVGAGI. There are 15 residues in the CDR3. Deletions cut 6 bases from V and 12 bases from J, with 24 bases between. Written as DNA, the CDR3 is TGTGCCAGCAGAGTCCAGGTGGCAGGGGTAAATCACCAGCATTTT. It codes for CASRVQVAGVNHQHF.

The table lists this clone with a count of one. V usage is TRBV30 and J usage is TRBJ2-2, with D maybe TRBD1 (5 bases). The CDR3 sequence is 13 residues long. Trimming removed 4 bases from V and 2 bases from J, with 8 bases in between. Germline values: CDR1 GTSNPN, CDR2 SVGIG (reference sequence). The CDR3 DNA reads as TGTGCCTGGACAGGGTTTAACACCGGGGAGCTGTTTTTT. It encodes CAWTGFNTGELFF.

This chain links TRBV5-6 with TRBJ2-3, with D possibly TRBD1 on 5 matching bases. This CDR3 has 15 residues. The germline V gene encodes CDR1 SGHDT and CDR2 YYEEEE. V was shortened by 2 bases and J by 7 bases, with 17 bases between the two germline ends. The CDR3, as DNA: TGTGCCAGCAGCTTAGGCAGGGAATTCCTGAATACGCAGTATTTT. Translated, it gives CASSLGREFLNTQYF.

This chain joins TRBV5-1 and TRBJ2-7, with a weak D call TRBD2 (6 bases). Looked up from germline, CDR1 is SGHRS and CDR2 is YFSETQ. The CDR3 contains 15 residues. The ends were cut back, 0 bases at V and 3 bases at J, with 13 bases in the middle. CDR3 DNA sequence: TGCGCCAGCAGCTTGGATGGGGACTCGAACTACGAGCAGTACTTC. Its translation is CASSLDGDSNYEQYF. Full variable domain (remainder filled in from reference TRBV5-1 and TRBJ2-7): KAGVTQTPRYLIKTRGQQVTLSCSPISGHRSVSWYQQTPGQGLQFLFEYFSETQRNKGNFPGRFSGRQFSNSRSEMNVSTLELGDSALYLCASSLDGDSNYEQYFGPGTRLTVT.